The present entry profiles one T cell receptor (beta chain) with its context. The antigen remains undetermined. Possible read error: a much larger clone is one base away. Germline V gene lookup returns CDR1 LGHDT and CDR2 YNNKEL (reference sequence). Trimming left V 0 bases short and J 6 bases short, with 9 bases between. The CDR3 contains 13 residues. Time point reported: persistent/refractory GD, antithyroid drugs over 5 years with positive TRAb. Generation of the TCR library employed RNA extracted from PBMCs. The entry originates in a study of regulatory T cells in long-lasting Graves disease. Study-wide results and caveats: It was in persistent disease that TRBV28, TRBJ1-2 and TRBJ2-5 were favored.

Combining iRepertoire HTBI primers with Arm-PCR of CDR3 regions, the authors built TCR beta libraries. One entry per CDR3 protein, called by TCRdb with MiXCR from the multiplex PCR reads. The sample holds 400,000 to 500,000 distinct CDR3 sequences; about a fifth are singletons and the top ten take 7.1%. Sequencing was performed on peripheral blood mononuclear cells (PBMCs), taken when the disease was refractory, from a patient treated with antithyroid drugs. This chain links TRBV3-1 with TRBJ2-7, with a possible D match to TRBD2 (6 bases). This receptor was identified in a female donor with Graves disease. The CDR3 DNA follows: TGTGCCAGCAGCCAAGATGGAGGGTTCGAGCAGTACTTC. Its translation: CASSQDGGFEQYF.